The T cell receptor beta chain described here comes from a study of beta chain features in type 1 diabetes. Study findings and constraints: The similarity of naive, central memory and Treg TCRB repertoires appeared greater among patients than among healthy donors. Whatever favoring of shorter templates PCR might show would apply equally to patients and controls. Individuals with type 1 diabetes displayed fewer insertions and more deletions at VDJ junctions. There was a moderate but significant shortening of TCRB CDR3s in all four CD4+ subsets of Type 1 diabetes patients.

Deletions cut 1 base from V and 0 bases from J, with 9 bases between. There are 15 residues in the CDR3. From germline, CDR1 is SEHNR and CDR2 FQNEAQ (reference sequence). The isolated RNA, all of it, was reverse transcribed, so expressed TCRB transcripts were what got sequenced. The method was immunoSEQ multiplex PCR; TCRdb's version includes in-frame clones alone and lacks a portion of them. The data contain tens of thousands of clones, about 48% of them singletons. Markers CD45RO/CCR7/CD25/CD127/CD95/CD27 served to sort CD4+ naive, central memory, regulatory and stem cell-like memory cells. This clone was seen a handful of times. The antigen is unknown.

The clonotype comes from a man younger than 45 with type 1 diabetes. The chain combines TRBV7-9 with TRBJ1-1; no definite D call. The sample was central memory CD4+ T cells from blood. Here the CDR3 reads CASSLDLVLNTEAFF. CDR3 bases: TGTGCCAGCAGCTTAGACTTGGTGCTGAACACTGAAGCTTTCTTT.